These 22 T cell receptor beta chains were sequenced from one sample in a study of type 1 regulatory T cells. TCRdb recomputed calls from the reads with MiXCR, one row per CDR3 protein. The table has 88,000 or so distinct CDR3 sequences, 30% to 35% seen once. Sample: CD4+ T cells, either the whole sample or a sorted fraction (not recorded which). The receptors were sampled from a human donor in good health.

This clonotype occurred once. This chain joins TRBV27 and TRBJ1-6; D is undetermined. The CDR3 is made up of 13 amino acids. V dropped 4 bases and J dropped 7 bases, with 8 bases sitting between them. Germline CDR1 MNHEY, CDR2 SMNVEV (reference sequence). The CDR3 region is CASSSWANSPLHF. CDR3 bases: TGTGCCAGCAGTTCGTGGGCAAATTCACCCCTCCACTTT.

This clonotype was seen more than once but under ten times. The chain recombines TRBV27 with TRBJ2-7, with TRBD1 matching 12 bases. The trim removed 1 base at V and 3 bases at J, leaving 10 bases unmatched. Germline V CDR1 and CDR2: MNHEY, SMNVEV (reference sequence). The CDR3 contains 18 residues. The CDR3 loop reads CASSLWGWGTGGDYEQYF. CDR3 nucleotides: TGTGCCAGCAGTTTATGGGGGTGGGGGACAGGGGGCGACTACGAGCAGTACTTC.

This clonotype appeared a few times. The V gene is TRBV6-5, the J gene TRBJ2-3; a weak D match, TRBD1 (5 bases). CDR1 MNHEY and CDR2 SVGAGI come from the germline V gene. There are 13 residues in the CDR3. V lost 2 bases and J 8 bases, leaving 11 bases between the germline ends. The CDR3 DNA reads TGTGCCAGCAGTTACGCACAGGCGGCTACGCAGTATTTT. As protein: CASSYAQAATQYF.

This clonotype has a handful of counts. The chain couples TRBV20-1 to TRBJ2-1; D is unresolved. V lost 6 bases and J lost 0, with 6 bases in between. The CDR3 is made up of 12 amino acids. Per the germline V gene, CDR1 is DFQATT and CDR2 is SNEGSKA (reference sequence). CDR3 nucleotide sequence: TGCAGTGCCCTGGACTCCTACAATGAGCAGTTCTTC. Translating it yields CSALDSYNEQFF.

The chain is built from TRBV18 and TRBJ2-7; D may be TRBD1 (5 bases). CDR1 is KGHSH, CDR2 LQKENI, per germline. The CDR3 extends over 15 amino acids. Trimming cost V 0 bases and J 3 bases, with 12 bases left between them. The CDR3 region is CASSPPGAGVYEQYF. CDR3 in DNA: TGTGCCAGCTCACCACCAGGGGCTGGGGTCTACGAGCAGTACTTC.

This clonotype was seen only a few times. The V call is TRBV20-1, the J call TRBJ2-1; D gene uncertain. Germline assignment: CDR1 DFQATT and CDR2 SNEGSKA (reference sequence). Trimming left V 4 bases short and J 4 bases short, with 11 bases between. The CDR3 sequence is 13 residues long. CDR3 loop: CSAISESYNEQFF. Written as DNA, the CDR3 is TGCAGTGCTATCAGCGAGAGTTACAATGAGCAGTTCTTC.

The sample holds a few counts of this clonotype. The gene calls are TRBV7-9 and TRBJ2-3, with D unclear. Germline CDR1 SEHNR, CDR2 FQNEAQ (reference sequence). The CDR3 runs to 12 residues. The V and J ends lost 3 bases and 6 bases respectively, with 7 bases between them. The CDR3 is CASSLPRDTQYF. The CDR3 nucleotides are TGTGCCAGCAGCTTGCCTAGGGATACGCAGTATTTT.

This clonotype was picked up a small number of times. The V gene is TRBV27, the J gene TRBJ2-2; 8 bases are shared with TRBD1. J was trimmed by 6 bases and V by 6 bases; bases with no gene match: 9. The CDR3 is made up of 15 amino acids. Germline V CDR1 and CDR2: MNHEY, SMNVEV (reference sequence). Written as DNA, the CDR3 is TGTGCCAGCAGCCCCCGGACAGGGATGGCCGGGGAGCTGTTTTTT. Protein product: CASSPRTGMAGELFF.

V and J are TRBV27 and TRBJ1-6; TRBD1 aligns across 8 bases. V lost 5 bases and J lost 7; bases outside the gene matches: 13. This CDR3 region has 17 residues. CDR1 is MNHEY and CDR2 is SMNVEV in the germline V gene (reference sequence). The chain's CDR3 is CASSPLLQGARNSPLHF. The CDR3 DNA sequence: TGTGCCAGCAGTCCTCTATTGCAGGGGGCGCGAAATTCACCCCTCCACTTT.

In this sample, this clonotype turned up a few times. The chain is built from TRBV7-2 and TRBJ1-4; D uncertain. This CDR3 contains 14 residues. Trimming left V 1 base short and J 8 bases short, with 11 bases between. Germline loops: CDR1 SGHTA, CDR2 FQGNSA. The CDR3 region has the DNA TGTGCCAGCAGCTTAGAGATTCGTGGCGAAAAACTGTTTTTT. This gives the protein CASSLEIRGEKLFF. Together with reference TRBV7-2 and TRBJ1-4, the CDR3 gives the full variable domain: GAGVSQSPSNKVTEKGKDVELRCDPISGHTALYWYRQSLGQGLEFLIYFQGNSAPDKSGLPSDRFSAERTGGSVSTLTIQRTQQEDSAVYLCASSLEIRGEKLFFGSGTQLSVL.

CDR3 nucleotide sequence: TGTGCCAGCAGTTACGGGGCAGCAAACACCGGGGAGCTGTTTTTT. Translation gives CASSYGAANTGELFF. V and J are TRBV6-5 and TRBJ2-2; D is perhaps TRBD1 (5 bases). This CDR3 region has 15 residues. With 2 bases removed from V and 2 bases from J, the gap between germline ends came to 9 bases. The V gene's germline CDR1 is MNHEY and CDR2 SVGAGI.

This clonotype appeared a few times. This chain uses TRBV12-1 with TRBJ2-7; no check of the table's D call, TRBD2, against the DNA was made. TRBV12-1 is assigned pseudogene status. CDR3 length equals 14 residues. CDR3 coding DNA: TGTGCCAGCAGCAATTCAGCGGGAGTAAACGAGCAGTACTTC. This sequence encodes CASSNSAGVNEQYF.

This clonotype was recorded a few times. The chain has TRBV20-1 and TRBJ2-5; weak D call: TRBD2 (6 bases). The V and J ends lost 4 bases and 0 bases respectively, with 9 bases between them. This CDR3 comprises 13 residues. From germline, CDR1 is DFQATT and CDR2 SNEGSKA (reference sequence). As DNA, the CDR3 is TGCAGTGCTATAACTAGCTACCAAGAGACCCAGTACTTC. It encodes CSAITSYQETQYF.

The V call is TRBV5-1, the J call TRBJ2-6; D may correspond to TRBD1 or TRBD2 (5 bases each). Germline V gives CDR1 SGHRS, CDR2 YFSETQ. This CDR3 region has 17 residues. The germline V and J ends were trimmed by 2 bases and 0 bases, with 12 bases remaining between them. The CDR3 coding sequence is TGCGCCAGCAGCTTAACCGGGACGACCTCTGGGGCCAACGTCCTGACTTTC. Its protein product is CASSLTGTTSGANVLTF.

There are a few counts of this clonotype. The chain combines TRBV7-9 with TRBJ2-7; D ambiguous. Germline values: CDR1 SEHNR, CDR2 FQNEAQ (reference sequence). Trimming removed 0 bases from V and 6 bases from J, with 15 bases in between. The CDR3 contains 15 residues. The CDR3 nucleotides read TGTGCCAGCAGCTTAGCGCTTGGCCGTACGGCCGAGCAGTACTTC. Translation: CASSLALGRTAEQYF. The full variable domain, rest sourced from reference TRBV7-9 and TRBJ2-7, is DTGVSQNPRHKITKRGQNVTFRCDPISEHNRLYWYRQTLGQGPEFLTYFQNEAQLEKSRLLSDRFSAERPKGSFSTLEIQRTEQGDSAMYLCASSLALGRTAEQYFGPGTRLTVT.

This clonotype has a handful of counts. The CDR3 nucleotides are TGTGCCAGCAGATGGGGACAGGGGTGGGACTACGAGCAGTACTTC. Translating it yields CASRWGQGWDYEQYF. The rearrangement joins TRBV5-5 to TRBJ2-7, with TRBD1 identical over 10 bases. The CDR3 extends over 15 amino acids. CDR1 and CDR2 from the germline V gene are SGHKS and YYEKEE (reference sequence). With V trimmed by 5 bases and J by 3 bases, 8 bases remained unmatched.

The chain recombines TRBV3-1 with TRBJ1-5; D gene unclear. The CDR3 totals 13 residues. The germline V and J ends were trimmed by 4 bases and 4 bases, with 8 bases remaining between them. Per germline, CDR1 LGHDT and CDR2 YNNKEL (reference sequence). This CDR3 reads CASSLNGNQPQHF. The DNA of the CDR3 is TGTGCCAGCAGCCTTAACGGTAATCAGCCCCAGCATTTT.

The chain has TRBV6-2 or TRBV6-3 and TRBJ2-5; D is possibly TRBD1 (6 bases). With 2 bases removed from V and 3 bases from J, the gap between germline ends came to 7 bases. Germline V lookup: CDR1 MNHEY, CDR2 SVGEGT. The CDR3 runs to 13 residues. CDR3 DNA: TGTGCCAGCAGTTACGGGACAAAAGAGACCCAGTACTTC. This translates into CASSYGTKETQYF.

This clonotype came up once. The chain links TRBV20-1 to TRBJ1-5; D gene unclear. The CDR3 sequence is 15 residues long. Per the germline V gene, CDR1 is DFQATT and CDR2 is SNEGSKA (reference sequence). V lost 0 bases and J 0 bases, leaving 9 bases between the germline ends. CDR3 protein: CSARDWTDSNQPQHF. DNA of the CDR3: TGCAGTGCTAGAGATTGGACCGATAGCAATCAGCCCCAGCATTTT.

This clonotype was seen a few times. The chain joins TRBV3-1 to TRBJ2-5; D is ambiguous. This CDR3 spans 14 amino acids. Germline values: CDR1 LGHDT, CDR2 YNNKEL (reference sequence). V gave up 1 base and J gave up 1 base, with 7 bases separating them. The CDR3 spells CASSQVNSQETQYF. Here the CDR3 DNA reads TGTGCCAGCAGCCAAGTTAACAGCCAAGAGACCCAGTACTTC.

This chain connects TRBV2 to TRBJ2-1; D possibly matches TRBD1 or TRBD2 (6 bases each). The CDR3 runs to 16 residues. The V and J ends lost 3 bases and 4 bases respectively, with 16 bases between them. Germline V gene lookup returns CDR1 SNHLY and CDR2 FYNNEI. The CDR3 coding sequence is TGTGCCAGCAGTGAGGAGGGGGAGCCCGTTTACAATGAGCAGTTCTTC. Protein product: CASSEEGEPVYNEQFF.

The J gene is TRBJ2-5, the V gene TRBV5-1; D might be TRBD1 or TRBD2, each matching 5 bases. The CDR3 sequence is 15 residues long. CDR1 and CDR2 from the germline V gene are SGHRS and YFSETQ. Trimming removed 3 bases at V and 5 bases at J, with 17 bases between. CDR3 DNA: TGCGCCAGCAGCTACGGGACCGCAAATTCCGAGACCCAGTACTTC. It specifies CASSYGTANSETQYF.